Below are 15 T cell receptor beta chains sequenced from a single sample in a study of T-cell reconstitution after alpha-beta-depleted transplantation in children. Construction of the TCRbeta library involved unique molecular identifiers. MiXCR, run by TCRdb on the PCR reads, gives a single entry per CDR3 protein. The data hold about 290,000 distinct CDR3 sequences, with over 9.5% observed a single time. The sequenced sample was PBMCs, obtained before TCRalphabeta/CD19-depleted stem cell transplant. All receptors come from a boy younger than two with acute myeloid leukemia, due to receive a stem cell transplant.

With regard to this clonotype: A much larger clone differs by one base, so this may be a read error. The rearrangement links TRBV7-8 to TRBJ2-1; D possibly corresponds to TRBD2 (6 bases). Germline CDR1 is SGHVS and CDR2 is FQNEAQ. The CDR3 is 15 residues long. Written as DNA, the CDR3 is TGTGCCAGCAGCTCGCCGGGACTCCTCCTCCATGAGGAGTTCTTC. It specifies CASSSPGLLLHEEFF. Combining the CDR3 with reference TRBV7-8 and TRBJ2-1 gives the whole variable domain GAGVSQSPRYKVAKRGQDVALRCDPISGHVSLFWYQQALGQGPEFLTYFQNEAQLDKSGLPSDRFFAERPEGSVSTLKIQRTQQEDSAVYLCASSSPGLLLHEEFFGPGTRLTVL.

The table lists this clonotype with many counts. The chain employs TRBV29-1 and TRBJ1-6, with 8 nucleotides matching TRBD1. Germline V gene lookup returns CDR1 SQVTM and CDR2 ANQGSEA. CDR3 size: 14 residues. V shed 5 bases and J 6 bases; nucleotides not matched to a gene: 6. The CDR3 nucleotides are TGCAGCGTTTCCCAGGGGGCGTCTAATTCACCCCTCCACTTT. Protein sequence: CSVSQGASNSPLHF.

This clonotype was observed at least ten times. Here the CDR3 reads CATSIQATGTNTIYF. The CDR3 DNA reads as TGTGCCACCAGCATACAGGCGACCGGGACAAACACCATATATTTT. The J gene is TRBJ1-3, the V gene TRBV15, with D possibly matching TRBD1 (5 bases). The CDR3 runs 15 residues. Trimming stripped 4 bases from V and 6 bases from J, with 16 bases between. Germline CDR1 reads LNHNV; CDR2 reads YYDKDF (reference sequence).

This clonotype was seen at least ten times. This chain joins TRBV14 and TRBJ2-7, with D possibly being TRBD1 or TRBD2 (6 bases each). Trimming stripped 0 bases from V and 3 bases from J, with 12 bases between. The V gene's germline CDR1 is SGHDN and CDR2 FVKESK. The CDR3 totals 15 residues. CDR3 sequence: CASSQEQGLFYEQYF. CDR3 coding DNA: TGTGCCAGCAGCCAAGAACAGGGACTCTTCTACGAGCAGTACTTC. The full variable domain, with the rest looked up from reference TRBV14 and TRBJ2-7, is EAGVTQFPSHSVIEKGQTVTLRCDPISGHDNLYWYRRVMGKEIKFLLHFVKESKQDESGMPNNRFLAERTGGTYSTLKVQPAELEDSGVYFCASSQEQGLFYEQYFGPGTRLTVT.

This clonotype came up a few times. The CDR3 DNA is TGTGCCACCAGCAGGGTCCTGACAGGGTTTGAAGCTTTCTTT. It encodes CATSRVLTGFEAFF. This rearrangement joins TRBV15 to TRBJ1-1, with 7 bases identical to TRBD1. This CDR3 region has 14 residues. Germline trimming cut 3 bases from V and 7 bases from J; bases unmatched to any gene: 8. The germline gives CDR1 LNHNV, CDR2 YYDKDF (reference sequence). The whole variable domain, filled in from reference TRBV15 and TRBJ1-1, reads DAMVIQNPRYQVTQFGKPVTLSCSQTLNHNVMYWYQQKSSQAPKLLFHYYDKDFNNEADTPDNFQSRRPNTSFCFLDIRSPGLGDTAMYLCATSRVLTGFEAFFGQGTRLTVV.

This clonotype turned up a few times. V and J are TRBV5-1 and TRBJ2-4; D uncertain. Germline V gene sequence: CDR1 SGHRS, CDR2 YFSETQ. Trimming shortened V by 1 base and J by 5 bases, and 10 bases separated the two germline ends. The CDR3 runs to 14 residues. CDR3 DNA sequence: TGCGCCAGCAGCTTGTCCCCCCGCGAAAACATTCAGTACTTC. Protein: CASSLSPRENIQYF.

The chain combines TRBV12-3 or TRBV12-4 with TRBJ1-1; 10 positions agree with TRBD1. This CDR3 spans 14 amino acids. J was trimmed by 6 bases and V by 3 bases; bases with no gene match: 4. The DNA of the CDR3 is TGTGCCAGCAGTTTGTTGACAGGGGGCTCTGAAGCTTTCTTT. Translated: CASSLLTGGSEAFF.

Only a few counts were recorded for this clonotype. This chain joins TRBV20-1 and TRBJ2-7, with D possibly matching TRBD1 (6 bases). The CDR3 extends over 15 amino acids. V gave up 6 bases and J gave up 2 bases, with 20 bases separating them. In germline, CDR1 is DFQATT, CDR2 SNEGSKA (reference sequence). The CDR3 protein is CSARGVRTAPYEQYF. The CDR3 DNA reads as TGCAGTGCCAGGGGCGTGAGGACAGCCCCCTACGAGCAGTACTTC.

This clonotype occurred many times. This chain joins TRBV30 and TRBJ2-2; tentative D call: TRBD1 (6 bases). From germline, CDR1 is GTSNPN and CDR2 SVGIG (reference sequence). Trimming shortened V by 1 base and J by 7 bases, and 7 bases separated the two germline ends. This CDR3 has 12 amino acids. CDR3 loop: CAWSAGVGELFF. CDR3 DNA: TGTGCCTGGAGTGCAGGGGTCGGGGAGCTGTTTTTT.

Concerning this clonotype itself: This clone may be a read error of a much larger clone one base away. The V and J genes are TRBV10-3 and TRBJ2-7; D is unresolved. In germline, CDR1 is ENHRY, CDR2 SYGVKD. The length of the CDR3 is 14 residues. The ends were cut back, 3 bases at V and 0 bases at J, with 9 bases in the middle. The CDR3 loop is CAISDWPSSYEQYF. The CDR3, as DNA: TGTGCCATCAGTGATTGGCCTAGCTCCTACGAGCAGTACTTC.

This clonotype was counted ten times or more. CDR3 sequence: CASSYNWGEGANVLTF. As DNA, the CDR3 is TGTGCCAGCAGTTACAATTGGGGGGAAGGGGCCAACGTCCTGACTTTC. V is TRBV6-5 and J is TRBJ2-6; a possible D gene is TRBD2 (6 bases). Germline V lookup: CDR1 MNHEY, CDR2 SVGAGI. Trimming took off 2 bases at V and 4 bases at J, with 12 bases between the two ends. The CDR3 length is 16 residues.

This clonotype has at least ten counts. This rearrangement joins TRBV5-8 to TRBJ1-1; perhaps TRBD1 as D (5 bases). This CDR3 is built from 16 residues. V shed 4 bases and J shed 1 base, with 17 bases lying between them. CDR1 is SGHTS, CDR2 YDEGEE, per germline. The CDR3 is CASSPYRIAWNTEAFF. The CDR3, as DNA: TGTGCCAGCAGCCCATACAGGATAGCGTGGAACACTGAAGCTTTCTTT. Variable domain in full (rest from reference TRBV5-8 and TRBJ1-1): EAGVTQSPTHLIKTRGQQATLRCSPISGHTSVYWYQQALGLGLQFLLWYDEGEERNRGNFPPRFSGRQFPNYSSELNVNALELEDSALYLCASSPYRIAWNTEAFFGQGTRLTVV.

This clonotype was seen ten or more times. V gene TRBV15 combines with J gene TRBJ2-3; the match to TRBD1 covers 7 bases. Germline-derived CDR1 and CDR2 are LNHNV and YYDKDF (reference sequence). The CDR3 loop spans 14 amino acids. V trimming: 7 bases; J trimming: 1 base; junction bases outside the gene matches: 5. Written as DNA, the CDR3 is TGTGCCACCACCAGGGACAGACGCACAGATACGCAGTATTTT. It translates to CATTRDRRTDTQYF.

The chain links TRBV12-3 or TRBV12-4 to TRBJ2-6; D remains ambiguous. The CDR3 extends over 13 amino acids. The V gene lost 3 bases and the J gene lost 3 bases, with 3 bases spanning the gap. DNA of the CDR3: TGTGCCAGCAGTTTTTTTGGGGCCAACGTCCTGACTTTC. It yields the protein CASSFFGANVLTF.

This clonotype has at least ten counts. V and J are TRBV4-3 and TRBJ1-6, with 8 bases aligning to TRBD1. This CDR3 has 16 residues. Germline lookup yields CDR1 LGHNA and CDR2 YSLEER. Trimming took 1 base from V and 7 from J; bases not matched to a gene: 6. CDR3: CASSQAAGGRNSPLHF. For the CDR3, the DNA is TGCGCCAGCAGCCAAGCGGCAGGGGGCCGGAATTCACCCCTCCACTTT.